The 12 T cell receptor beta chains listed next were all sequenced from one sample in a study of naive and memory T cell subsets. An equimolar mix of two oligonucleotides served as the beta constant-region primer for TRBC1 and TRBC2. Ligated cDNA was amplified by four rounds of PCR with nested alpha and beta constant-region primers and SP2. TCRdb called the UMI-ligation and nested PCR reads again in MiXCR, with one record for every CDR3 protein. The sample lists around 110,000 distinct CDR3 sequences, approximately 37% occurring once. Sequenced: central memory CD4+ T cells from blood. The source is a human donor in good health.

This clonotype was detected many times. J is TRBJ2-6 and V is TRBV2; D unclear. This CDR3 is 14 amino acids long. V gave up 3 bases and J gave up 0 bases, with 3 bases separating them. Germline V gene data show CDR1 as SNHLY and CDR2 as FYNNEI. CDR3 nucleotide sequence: TGTGCCAGCAGTGACCCCTCTGGGGCCAACGTCCTGACTTTC. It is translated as CASSDPSGANVLTF.

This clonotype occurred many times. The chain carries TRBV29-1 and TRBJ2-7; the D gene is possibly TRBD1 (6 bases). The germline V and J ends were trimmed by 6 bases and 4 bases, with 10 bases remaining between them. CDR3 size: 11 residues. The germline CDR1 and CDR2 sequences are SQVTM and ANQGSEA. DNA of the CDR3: TGCAGCGTGCAGGGGTCGTACGAGCAGTACTTC. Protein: CSVQGSYEQYF.

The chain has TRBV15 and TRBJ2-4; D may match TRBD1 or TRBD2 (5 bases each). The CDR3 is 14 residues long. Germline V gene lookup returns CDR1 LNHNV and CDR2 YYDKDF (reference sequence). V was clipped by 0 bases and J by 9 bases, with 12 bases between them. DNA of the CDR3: TGTGCCACCAGCAGAGATAAGAAGGGACGCATTCAGTACTTC. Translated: CATSRDKKGRIQYF.

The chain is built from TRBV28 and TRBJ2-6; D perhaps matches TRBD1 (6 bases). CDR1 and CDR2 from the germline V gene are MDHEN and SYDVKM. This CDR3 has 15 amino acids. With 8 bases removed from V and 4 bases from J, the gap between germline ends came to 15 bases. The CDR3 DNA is TGTGCCAGCGCCTACAGGGTTTCGGGGGCCAACGTCCTGACTTTC. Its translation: CASAYRVSGANVLTF.

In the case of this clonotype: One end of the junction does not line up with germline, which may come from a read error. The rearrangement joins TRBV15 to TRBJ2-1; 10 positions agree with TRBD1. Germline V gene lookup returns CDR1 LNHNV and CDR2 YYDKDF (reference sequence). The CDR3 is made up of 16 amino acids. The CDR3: CTTSRVAGQGIHEQFF. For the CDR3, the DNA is TGTACCACCAGCAGAGTGGCGGGACAGGGGATTCATGAGCAGTTCTTC.

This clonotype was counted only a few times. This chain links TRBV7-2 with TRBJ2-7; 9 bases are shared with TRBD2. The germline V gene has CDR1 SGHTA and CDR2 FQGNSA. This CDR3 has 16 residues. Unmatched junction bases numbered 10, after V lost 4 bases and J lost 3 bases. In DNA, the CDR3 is TGTGCCAGCAGCTACGTAGCGGGAGCAGTTGGCTACGAGCAGTACTTC. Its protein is CASSYVAGAVGYEQYF.

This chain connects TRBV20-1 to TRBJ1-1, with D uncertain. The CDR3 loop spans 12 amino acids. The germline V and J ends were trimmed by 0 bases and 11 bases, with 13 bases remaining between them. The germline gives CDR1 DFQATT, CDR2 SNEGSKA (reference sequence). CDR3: CSARDLEDGAFF. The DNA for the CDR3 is TGCAGTGCTAGAGATCTGGAGGACGGGGCTTTCTTT.

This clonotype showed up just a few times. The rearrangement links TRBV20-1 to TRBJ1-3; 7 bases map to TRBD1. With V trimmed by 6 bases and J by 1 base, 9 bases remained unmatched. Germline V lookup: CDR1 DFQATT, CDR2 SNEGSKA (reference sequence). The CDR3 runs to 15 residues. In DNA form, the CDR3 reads TGCAGTGCCATATTGGACAGGTCATCTGGAAACACCATATATTTT. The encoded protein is CSAILDRSSGNTIYF.

The CDR3 loop is CSASTRPGENSPLHF. In DNA form, the CDR3 reads TGCAGTGCTAGTACGCGCCCGGGGGAGAATTCACCCCTCCACTTT. The rearrangement joins TRBV20-1 to TRBJ1-6, with TRBD1 as a possible D gene (5 bases). V was pared by 3 bases and J by 7 bases, with 16 bases between. The CDR3 extends over 15 amino acids. The germline V gene encodes CDR1 DFQATT and CDR2 SNEGSKA (reference sequence).

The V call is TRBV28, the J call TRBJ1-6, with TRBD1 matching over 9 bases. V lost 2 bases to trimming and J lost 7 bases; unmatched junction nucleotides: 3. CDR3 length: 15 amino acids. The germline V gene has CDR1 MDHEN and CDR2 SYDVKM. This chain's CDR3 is CASSLRGQGNSPLHF. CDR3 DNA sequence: TGTGCCAGCAGTTTAAGGGGACAGGGAAATTCACCCCTCCACTTT.

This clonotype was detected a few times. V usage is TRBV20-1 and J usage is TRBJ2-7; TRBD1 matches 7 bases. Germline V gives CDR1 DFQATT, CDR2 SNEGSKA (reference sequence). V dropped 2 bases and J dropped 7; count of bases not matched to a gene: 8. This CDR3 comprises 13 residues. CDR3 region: CSARSGQLLEQYF. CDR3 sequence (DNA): TGCAGTGCTAGATCGGGACAGCTTTTGGAGCAGTACTTC.

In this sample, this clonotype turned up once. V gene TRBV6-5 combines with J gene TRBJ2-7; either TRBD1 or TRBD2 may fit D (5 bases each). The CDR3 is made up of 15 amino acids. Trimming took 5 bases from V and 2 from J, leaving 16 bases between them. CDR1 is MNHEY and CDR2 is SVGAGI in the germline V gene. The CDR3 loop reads CASSRFWGNPYEQYF. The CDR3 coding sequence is TGTGCCAGCAGTCGGTTCTGGGGGAACCCCTACGAGCAGTACTTC.